The 28 T cell receptor beta chains below were found in one sample sequenced in a study of T cells after posttransplantation cyclophosphamide. Sequenced by immunoSEQ multiplex PCR; TCRdb stores in-frame clones only, minus some. The sample was found to contain thousands of clones, and every one recurs. Busulfan-fludarabine conditioning, marrow transplant, and cyclophosphamide on days +3 and +4 were administered. Material: PBMCs, obtained 350 to 400 days after allogeneic stem cell transplant with posttransplant cyclophosphamide. All receptors derive from a male patient over 55 who received an allogeneic stem cell transplant from a related donor, was CMV-positive, and had acute GVHD only. Some of these T cells may belong to the graft donor.

This clone was seen at least ten times. The rearrangement uses TRBV19 and TRBJ2-1; D is undetermined. This CDR3 has 15 amino acids. Germline V gene data show CDR1 as LNHDA and CDR2 as SQIVND (reference sequence). V was pared by 5 bases and J by 4 bases, with 15 bases between. The CDR3 protein is CASSQAADKYNEQFF. The CDR3 region has the DNA TGTGCCAGTAGTCAGGCCGCTGACAAATACAATGAGCAGTTCTTC.

This clone was seen many times. The chain joins TRBV7-9 to TRBJ2-2; D gene uncertain. The CDR3 is 13 amino acids. V lost 5 bases and J lost 5, with 9 bases in between. The V gene's germline CDR1 is SEHNR and CDR2 FQNEAQ (reference sequence). The CDR3 sequence: CASSASETGELFF. The DNA of the CDR3 is TGTGCCAGCAGCGCCTCAGAAACCGGGGAGCTGTTTTTT.

This clone was observed at least ten times. The chain uses TRBV18 and TRBJ1-1, with D uncertain. V was clipped by 2 bases and J by 3 bases, with 7 bases between them. This CDR3 spans 13 amino acids. Germline-derived CDR1 and CDR2 are KGHSH and LQKENI. The CDR3 sequence is CASSPYQDTEAFF. CDR3 nucleotides: TGTGCCAGCTCACCATACCAGGACACTGAAGCTTTCTTT. Variable domain in full (rest from reference TRBV18 and TRBJ1-1): NAGVMQNPRHLVRRRGQEARLRCSPMKGHSHVYWYRQLPEEGLKFMVYLQKENIIDESGMPKERFSAEFPKEGPSILRIQQVVRGDSAAYFCASSPYQDTEAFFGQGTRLTVV.

This clone occurred many times. This sample includes further DNA sequences coding for the same CDR3. The chain couples TRBV7-6 to TRBJ1-1; no clear D. Trimming removed 4 bases at V and 3 bases at J, with 9 bases between. In germline, CDR1 is SGHVS, CDR2 FNYEAQ. This CDR3 has 13 amino acids. The CDR3 nucleotides are TGTGCCAGCAGCTCAAACAGATACACTGAAGCTTTCTTT. The encoded protein is CASSSNRYTEAFF.

This clone was observed many times. The chain combines TRBV5-8 with TRBJ1-1; possibly TRBD1 for D (6 bases). The CDR3 extends over 13 amino acids. Trimming removed 5 bases from V and 10 bases from J, with 18 bases in between. CDR1 and CDR2 (germline): SGHTS, YDEGEE. The chain's CDR3 is CASSYVWGGGAFF. The CDR3, as DNA: TGTGCCAGCAGTTACGTCTGGGGAGGGGGAGCTTTCTTT.

This clone has ten or more counts. V and J are TRBV7-2 and TRBJ2-1; 12 nucleotides agree with TRBD1. V trimming: 5 bases; J trimming: 7 bases; junction bases outside the gene matches: 6. Germline V gene lookup returns CDR1 SGHTA and CDR2 FQGNSA. CDR3 length: 15 residues. As DNA, the CDR3 is TGTGCCAGCAGCGAAAGGGGACAGGGGGCGAATGAGCAGTTCTTC. Residues: CASSERGQGANEQFF.

Comments on this clone: With only one base between it and a far larger clone, this is likely a read error. This specimen includes other DNA sequences encoding the same CDR3. The chain combines TRBV28 with TRBJ2-7; 11 nucleotides agree with TRBD2. The CDR3 consists of 18 residues. Germline V lookup: CDR1 MDHEN, CDR2 SYDVKM. Trimming at V came to 3 bases and at J to 2 bases, leaving 12 bases not matched to a gene. CDR3 sequence (DNA): TGTGCCAGCAGTTTGCCCCCGGGGCTAGCGGGGGGTCCCTACGAGCAGTACTTC. Protein: CASSLPPGLAGGPYEQYF.

This clone was counted ten times or more. The chain uses TRBV7-8 and TRBJ1-3; 7 nucleotides match TRBD1. Germline CDR1 SGHVS, CDR2 FQNEAQ. This CDR3 contains 17 residues. Trimming at V came to 6 bases and at J to 3 bases, leaving 14 bases not matched to a gene. CDR3 amino acids: CASSPLRGQLGGNTIYF. CDR3 DNA: TGTGCCAGCAGTCCCCTTAGGGGGCAACTTGGTGGAAACACCATATATTTT.

Many counts were recorded for this clone. The chain is built from TRBV10-2 and TRBJ2-5, with 14 positions matching TRBD2. CDR1 and CDR2 (germline): WSHSY, SAAADI. J was trimmed by 3 bases and V by 6 bases; bases with no gene match: 0. This CDR3 region has 14 residues. The CDR3 region has the DNA TGCGCCAGCAGGGGACTAGCGGGGGAAGAGACCCAGTACTTC. Encoded protein: CASRGLAGEETQYF.

This clone came up many times. Here the CDR3 DNA reads TGTGCCATCAGTGATCGGGCGGGGGGCTATGAGACCCAGTACTTC. This translates into CAISDRAGGYETQYF. V usage is TRBV10-3 and J usage is TRBJ2-5; 8 bases are a match to TRBD2. The V and J ends lost 3 bases and 5 bases, in that order; junction bases with no gene match: 8. The CDR3 totals 15 residues. The germline V gene encodes CDR1 ENHRY and CDR2 SYGVKD.

This clone has at least ten counts. The chain recombines TRBV5-1 with TRBJ2-6, with 10 bases fitting TRBD1. Germline V gene sequence: CDR1 SGHRS, CDR2 YFSETQ. The ends lost 4 bases at V and 1 base at J; junction bases unmatched: 8. CDR3 length: 18 residues. CDR3 DNA: TGCGCCAGCAGCGGGGAGACAGGGGGCGTGTCTGGGGCCAACGTCCTGACTTTC. This sequence encodes CASSGETGGVSGANVLTF.

A few counts support this clone. The CDR3 DNA sequence: TGTGCCAGCAGCTTCACGGGAGAGAGGAACAGACGGAATTCACCCCTCCACTTT. Its protein product is CASSFTGERNRRNSPLHF. The rearrangement joins TRBV27 to TRBJ1-6; D is ambiguous. This CDR3 region has 18 residues. Trimming shortened V by 6 bases and J by 7 bases, and 25 bases separated the two germline ends. CDR1 and CDR2 (germline): MNHEY, SMNVEV (reference sequence).

This clone was seen many times. The rearrangement uses TRBV11-3 and TRBJ2-1, with TRBD2 matching over 7 bases. Germline trimming cut 1 base from V and 2 bases from J; bases unmatched to any gene: 11. Per germline, CDR1 SGHNT and CDR2 YENEEA. This CDR3 is built from 18 residues. The CDR3 DNA sequence: TGTGCCAGCAGCTTAGCCCCCAGCGGGGACTTTCCCTACAATGAGCAGTTCTTC. Translated, it gives CASSLAPSGDFPYNEQFF. Combining the CDR3 with reference TRBV11-3 and TRBJ2-1 gives the whole variable domain EAGVVQSPRYKIIEKKQPVAFWCNPISGHNTLYWYLQNLGQGPELLIRYENEEAVDDSQLPKDRFSAERLKGVDSTLKIQPAELGDSAVYLCASSLAPSGDFPYNEQFFGPGTRLTVL.

This clone was recorded many times. Mismatch with germline at one junction end may stem from a read error. J is TRBJ1-5 and V is TRBV27, with TRBD1 matching 8 bases. The CDR3 contains 15 residues. Germline V gene lookup returns CDR1 MNHEY and CDR2 SMNVEV (reference sequence). The CDR3 is CASSISGTGSQPQHF. CDR3 DNA sequence: TGTGCCAGCAGTATATCCGGGACAGGCTCTCAGCCCCAGCATTTT.

There are many counts of this clone. This rearrangement joins TRBV5-5 to TRBJ2-7; possible D gene TRBD1, 5 bases. The germline V gene has CDR1 SGHKS and CDR2 YYEKEE (reference sequence). The germline V and J ends were trimmed by 0 bases and 4 bases, with 8 bases remaining between them. The CDR3 consists of 13 residues. CDR3 amino acids: CASSLARDYEQYF. For the CDR3, the DNA is TGTGCCAGCAGCTTGGCCAGGGATTACGAGCAGTACTTC.

This clone came up many times. The CDR3: CASKRDRASSYNEQFF. DNA of the CDR3: TGTGCCAGCAAGAGGGACAGGGCGAGCTCCTACAATGAGCAGTTCTTC. The chain recombines TRBV6-4 with TRBJ2-1; 9 positions match TRBD1. Losses at the gene ends were 7 bases for V and 0 bases for J; bases not matched to a gene: 7. Germline values: CDR1 MRHNA, CDR2 SNTAGT. The CDR3 consists of 16 residues.

This clone showed up many times. The V and J genes are TRBV4-2 and TRBJ2-7, with 11 bases identical to TRBD1. The V and J ends lost 1 base and 6 bases, in that order; junction bases with no gene match: 8. The CDR3 runs to 16 residues. CDR1 and CDR2 from the germline V gene are LGHNA and YNFKEQ. DNA of the CDR3: TGTGCCAGCAGCCAAGGTCCCGGGACAGGGGGGGCCGAGCAGTACTTC. Amino acid sequence: CASSQGPGTGGAEQYF.

This clone was seen ten or more times. This chain connects TRBV30 to TRBJ1-3, with unresolved D. Trimming pared 5 bases from V and 0 bases from J, leaving 8 bases between. Germline-derived CDR1 and CDR2 are GTSNPN and SVGIG (reference sequence). This CDR3 has 13 amino acids. As DNA, the CDR3 is TGTGCCTGGGGGAGTTACTCTGGAAACACCATATATTTT. This encodes CAWGSYSGNTIYF. The whole variable domain, remainder taken from reference TRBV30 and TRBJ1-3, is SQTIHQWPATLVQPVGSPLSLECTVEGTSNPNLYWYRQAAGRGLQLLFYSVGIGQISSEVPQNLSASRPQDRQFILSSKKLLLSDSGFYLCAWGSYSGNTIYFGEGSWLTVV.

By sample fraction, this clone is medium-sized. V is TRBV4-3 and J is TRBJ2-3, with 10 bases that match TRBD1. The CDR3 spans 15 residues. V gave up 3 bases and J gave up 3 bases; unmatched junction bases: 3. In germline, CDR1 is LGHNA, CDR2 YSLEER. CDR3 in DNA: TGCGCCAGCAGCCAGGGACAGGGGTGGACAGATACGCAGTATTTT. It specifies CASSQGQGWTDTQYF.

This clone showed up many times. The chain is built from TRBV29-1 and TRBJ2-1, with TRBD2 as a possible D gene (6 bases). Germline V lookup: CDR1 SQVTM, CDR2 ANQGSEA. V lost 4 bases, J lost 6 bases, and 19 bases lay in between. This CDR3 comprises 15 residues. The CDR3 here is CSVAGLRARGNEQFF. CDR3 bases: TGCAGCGTTGCCGGTTTAAGAGCGCGGGGCAATGAGCAGTTCTTC.

This clone was counted ten times or more. The chain links TRBV6-5 to TRBJ2-7, with D possibly matching TRBD1 (7 bases). The CDR3 sequence is 16 residues long. The ends were cut back, 2 bases at V and 3 bases at J, with 17 bases in the middle. Per germline, CDR1 MNHEY and CDR2 SVGAGI. In DNA, the CDR3 is TGTGCCAGCAGTTACGTCGGACAGGTGGAGGGCTACGAGCAGTACTTC. Translating gives CASSYVGQVEGYEQYF.

This clone qualifies as hyperexpanded. V usage is TRBV7-6 and J usage is TRBJ1-2; D unclear. Deletions cut 5 bases from V and 1 base from J, with 11 bases between. This CDR3 is built from 14 residues. Germline CDR1 is SGHVS and CDR2 is FNYEAQ. The chain's CDR3 is CASSGGVYNYGYTF. As DNA, the CDR3 is TGTGCCAGCAGCGGCGGGGTTTATAACTATGGCTACACCTTC.

The chain links TRBV13 to TRBJ2-1, with 14 bases matching TRBD2. Per the germline V gene, CDR1 is PRHDT and CDR2 is FYEKMQ (reference sequence). V trimming: 5 bases; J trimming: 2 bases; junction bases outside the gene matches: 11. The CDR3 runs 19 residues. CDR3 loop: CASSPVGTSGGGAYNEQFF. The CDR3 DNA sequence: TGTGCCAGCAGCCCGGTCGGGACTAGCGGGGGAGGAGCCTACAATGAGCAGTTCTTC.

This clone appeared many times. The J gene is TRBJ1-1, the V gene TRBV6-5; D may be TRBD1 (5 bases). Germline V gene data show CDR1 as MNHEY and CDR2 as SVGAGI. Between the trimmed V and J ends, which lost 9 bases and 6 bases, there was a span of 17 bases. This CDR3 is built from 13 residues. The CDR3 DNA reads as TGTGCCAGTTCTAGGGGTGCAATCGCTGAAGCTTTCTTT. This translates into CASSRGAIAEAFF.

This clone was seen many times. The chain combines TRBV11-2 with TRBJ2-2; 11 bases agree with TRBD1. Per germline, CDR1 SGHAT and CDR2 FQNNGV. The CDR3 contains 15 residues. J was trimmed by 3 bases and V by 6 bases; bases with no gene match: 3. The CDR3: CASRRDRGYTGELFF. In DNA form, the CDR3 reads TGTGCCAGCAGACGGGACAGGGGGTACACCGGGGAGCTGTTTTTT.

This clone is termed large. The chain has TRBV11-1 and TRBJ1-2; possibly TRBD1 for D (5 bases). Looked up from germline, CDR1 is SGHAT and CDR2 is FQDESV (reference sequence). The CDR3 is made up of 12 amino acids. Trimming shortened V by 8 bases and J by 13 bases, and 20 bases separated the two germline ends. The CDR3 DNA follows: TGTGCCAGCGGATTGAAGGGGTCCGGATTCACCTTC. This translates into CASGLKGSGFTF.

This clone is labeled medium-sized. The chain recombines TRBV19 with TRBJ2-1; 11 bases line up with TRBD2. V lost 6 bases and J lost 0; bases outside the gene matches: 4. This CDR3 is 16 amino acids long. Germline V gene sequence: CDR1 LNHDA, CDR2 SQIVND (reference sequence). The DNA of the CDR3 is TGTGCCAGTAGGGGGACTAGCGGTTACTCCTACAATGAGCAGTTCTTC. This codes for CASRGTSGYSYNEQFF.

This clone has at least ten counts. The chain joins TRBV29-1 to TRBJ1-1; TRBD1 matches at 8 bases. V was clipped by 4 bases and J by 0 bases; unmatched bases: 7. This CDR3 is built from 15 residues. Germline V gene sequence: CDR1 SQVTM, CDR2 ANQGSEA. CDR3 in amino acids: CSVGPRGQVNTEAFF. The CDR3 coding sequence is TGCAGCGTTGGACCGCGGGGACAGGTGAACACTGAAGCTTTCTTT.